Each of the 11 T cell receptor beta chains below was sequenced from the same sample in a study of CD8+ T cells in alopecia areata. Extracted RNA was reverse transcribed into cDNA, the sequencing template. Data came from immunoSEQ multiplex PCR; TCRdb stores just in-frame clones and leaves some out. Here the sample spans about 30,000 clones, more than 55% being singletons. Sequencing was done on a sample of NKG2D-high CD8+ T cells sorted from blood. These receptors were obtained from a human donor with alopecia areata.

The chain couples TRBV27 to TRBJ2-7, with a possible D match to TRBD2 (6 bases). V was pared by 3 bases and J by 5 bases, with 11 bases between. The length of the CDR3 is 13 residues. CDR1 MNHEY and CDR2 SMNVEV come from the germline V gene (reference sequence). In DNA, the CDR3 is TGTGCCAGCAGTTTGCTCGCGGGAAACGAGCAGTACTTC. It codes for CASSLLAGNEQYF.

This clone ranks as medium-sized. The chain is built from TRBV30 and TRBJ1-1; D unclear. Deletions cut 4 bases from V and 1 base from J, with 13 bases between. There are 14 residues in the CDR3. The germline V gene has CDR1 GTSNPN and CDR2 SVGIG (reference sequence). The CDR3 region is CAWNELVGNTEAFF. The CDR3 bases are TGTGCCTGGAACGAGTTGGTGGGGAACACTGAAGCTTTCTTT.

The DNA for the CDR3 is TGTGCCAGTAGCTATAAAATCGTGTACGAGCAGTACTTC. Protein sequence: CASSYKIVYEQYF. V is TRBV19 and J is TRBJ2-7; D is unclear. V lost 6 bases, J lost 4 bases, and 13 bases lay in between. The CDR3 extends over 13 amino acids. In germline, CDR1 is LNHDA, CDR2 SQIVND (reference sequence).

This rearrangement joins TRBV7-6 to TRBJ2-2, with 8 bases identical to TRBD2. V dropped 4 bases and J dropped 4; count of bases not matched to a gene: 8. Per germline, CDR1 SGHVS and CDR2 FNYEAQ. CDR3 length: 16 residues. The CDR3 nucleotides read TGTGCCAGCAGCTCAAGGGCGGGAGGTTTCACCGGGGAGCTGTTTTTT. Amino acid sequence: CASSSRAGGFTGELFF. Full variable domain (missing parts from reference TRBV7-6 and TRBJ2-2): GAGVSQSPRYKVTKRGQDVALRCDPISGHVSLYWYRQALGQGPEFLTYFNYEAQQDKSGLPNDRFSAERPEGSISTLTIQRTEQRDSAMYRCASSSRAGGFTGELFFGEGSRLTVL.

In this sample, this clone turned up a few times. This chain uses TRBV7-9 with TRBJ2-7; 12 nucleotides agree with TRBD2. CDR3 length: 17 amino acids. J gave up 4 bases and V 4 bases, and 11 bases lay outside the gene matches. Germline CDR1 reads SEHNR; CDR2 reads FQNEAQ (reference sequence). The CDR3 coding sequence is TGTGCCAGCAGCTCCCCTGGGGTAGGACTAGCGGGATACGAGCAGTACTTC. Translating it yields CASSSPGVGLAGYEQYF.

CDR3 sequence reads: CASSSGTGSGSAEAFF. CDR3 bases: TGTGCCAGCAGCTCGGGGACAGGGTCGGGGAGCGCTGAAGCTTTCTTT. The chain joins TRBV5-6 to TRBJ1-1, with 9 bases lining up with TRBD1. CDR3 length equals 16 residues. Trimming cost V 3 bases and J 6 bases; bases outside gene matches: 12. The germline gives CDR1 SGHDT, CDR2 YYEEEE. The full variable domain, rest sourced from reference TRBV5-6 and TRBJ1-1, is DAGVTQSPTHLIKTRGQQVTLRCSPKSGHDTVSWYQQALGQGPQFIFQYYEEEERQRGNFPDRFSGHQFPNYSSELNVNALLLGDSALYLCASSSGTGSGSAEAFFGQGTRLTVV.

Notes on this clone: Other nucleotide sequences from this sample produce the same CDR3. This chain connects TRBV7-8 to TRBJ2-2; D is unresolved. This CDR3 comprises 12 residues. CDR1 and CDR2 (germline): SGHVS, FQNEAQ. With 3 bases removed from V and 4 bases from J, the gap between germline ends came to 3 bases. Here the CDR3 reads CASSLVTGELFF. The CDR3 nucleotides are TGTGCCAGCAGCTTGGTCACCGGGGAGCTGTTTTTT.

The chain uses TRBV5-6 and TRBJ2-7, with unresolved D. This CDR3 comprises 15 residues. V was trimmed by 0 bases and J by 0 bases, leaving 10 bases between them. In germline, CDR1 is SGHDT, CDR2 YYEEEE. The CDR3 region has the DNA TGTGCCAGCAGCTTGGGGCTCCTAAGCTCCTACGAGCAGTACTTC. Protein sequence: CASSLGLLSSYEQYF.

This clone was detected a few times. V gene TRBV30 combines with J gene TRBJ2-1, with TRBD2 matching 8 bases. The CDR3 totals 14 residues. Germline values: CDR1 GTSNPN, CDR2 SVGIG (reference sequence). The junction had 7 bases not matched to a gene; V was cut back by 7 bases and J by 2 bases. CDR3 amino acids: CAFMTGGPYNEQFF. The CDR3 DNA follows: TGTGCCTTCATGACGGGGGGGCCCTACAATGAGCAGTTCTTC.

This clone showed up just a few times. The V call is TRBV28, the J call TRBJ1-3; 7 nucleotides agree with TRBD1. The germline V gene encodes CDR1 MDHEN and CDR2 SYDVKM. Trimming cost V 6 bases and J 4 bases; bases outside gene matches: 3. The CDR3 consists of 13 residues. CDR3 region: CASSPDRGNTIYF. The CDR3 coding sequence is TGTGCCAGCAGCCCGGACAGGGGAAACACCATATATTTT.

There are a few counts of this clone. J is TRBJ2-7 and V is TRBV19; 8 bases agree with TRBD1. V lost 6 bases to trimming and J lost 3 bases; unmatched junction nucleotides: 4. Germline CDR1 is LNHDA and CDR2 is SQIVND (reference sequence). The CDR3 covers 13 residues. CDR3 loop: CASSYTGGYEQYF. The CDR3 DNA reads TGTGCCAGTAGCTACACAGGGGGCTACGAGCAGTACTTC.